These 21 T cell receptor beta chains originate from one sample sequenced in a study of shared clonotypes between healthy human individuals. Only in-frame clones appear in the TCRdb table, and some are missing; sequencing was by immunoSEQ multiplex PCR. The sample contains about 2.1 million clones, approximately 94% of which appear only once. Naive CD8 cells lacked CD45RO and underwent positive selection for CCR7, leaving out terminally differentiated effector memory CD45RA+ cells. The sequenced sample consisted of naive CD8+ T cells from PBMCs. The receptors were sampled from a man between 18 and 29 years old in good health. Some clones in this sample may be carry-over from other donors' samples.

The rearrangement joins TRBV28 to TRBJ1-1; the D is unclear. Germline V CDR1 and CDR2: MDHEN, SYDVKM. CDR3 length equals 12 residues. V was trimmed by 6 bases and J by 5 bases, leaving 10 bases between them. The CDR3 DNA reads as TGTGCCAGCAGCACCGTAGGTACTGAAGCTTTCTTT. It encodes CASSTVGTEAFF.

The V gene is TRBV28, the J gene TRBJ1-1; D not certain. CDR1 and CDR2 (germline): MDHEN, SYDVKM. The V end lost 2 bases, the J end lost 4 bases, and 11 bases lay between the germline ends. The CDR3 is made up of 14 amino acids. The chain's CDR3 is CASSLTRLGTEAFF. CDR3 sequence (DNA): TGTGCCAGCAGTTTAACGCGGTTGGGCACTGAAGCTTTCTTT.

This clone was seen once. V gene TRBV15 combines with J gene TRBJ2-6; the D call may be TRBD1 or TRBD2 (6 bases each). This CDR3 is 18 amino acids long. The germline V gene encodes CDR1 LNHNV and CDR2 YYDKDF (reference sequence). With 1 base removed from V and 4 bases from J, the gap between germline ends came to 17 bases. This CDR3 is CATSRGRDNIAGANVLTF. The CDR3 region has the DNA TGTGCCACCAGCAGAGGGCGGGACAATATCGCCGGGGCCAACGTCCTGACTTTC.

This sequence joins TRBV11-2 and TRBJ2-7; 9 positions agree with TRBD2. The trim removed 0 bases at V and 4 bases at J, leaving 4 bases unmatched. The CDR3 extends over 15 amino acids. The germline V gene has CDR1 SGHAT and CDR2 FQNNGV. CDR3 amino acids: CASSLDRTSDYEQYF. In DNA, the CDR3 is TGTGCCAGCAGCTTAGACAGGACTAGCGATTACGAGCAGTACTTC. Variable domain in full (rest from reference TRBV11-2 and TRBJ2-7): EAGVAQSPRYKIIEKRQSVAFWCNPISGHATLYWYQQILGQGPKLLIQFQNNGVVDDSQLPKDRFSAERLKGVDSTLKIQPAKLEDSAVYLCASSLDRTSDYEQYFGPGTRLTVT.

The chain uses TRBV4-1 and TRBJ2-2; 7 bases fit TRBD2. J gave up 3 bases and V 4 bases, and 8 bases lay outside the gene matches. The V gene's germline CDR1 is MGHRA and CDR2 YSYEKL. The length of the CDR3 is 16 residues. CDR3 region: CASSPPPGGYTGELFF. DNA for the CDR3: TGCGCCAGCAGCCCCCCCCCGGGGGGATACACCGGGGAGCTGTTTTTT.

V usage is TRBV6-1 and J usage is TRBJ2-1; D possibly corresponds to TRBD2 (6 bases). The CDR3 has 13 amino acids. Trimming removed 8 bases from V and 4 bases from J, with 12 bases in between. The germline gives CDR1 MNHNS, CDR2 SASEGT. DNA of the CDR3: TGTGCCAGCCGGGACTTACCTTACAATGAGCAGTTCTTC. Translating gives CASRDLPYNEQFF.

The V and J genes are TRBV30 and TRBJ2-5; 9 nucleotides agree with TRBD1. The CDR3 runs 13 residues. The V gene end was trimmed by 5 bases and the J gene end by 9 bases; junction bases not matched to a gene: 10. Germline V CDR1 and CDR2: GTSNPN, SVGIG (reference sequence). CDR3 in amino acids: CAWWDREEGAQYF. The CDR3, as DNA: TGTGCCTGGTGGGACAGGGAGGAGGGGGCCCAGTACTTC.

The rearrangement joins TRBV11-2 to TRBJ2-1, with D perhaps matching TRBD2 (5 bases). V was trimmed by 1 base and J by 9 bases, leaving 13 bases between them. From germline, CDR1 is SGHAT and CDR2 FQNNGV. The CDR3 contains 14 residues. CDR3 nucleotide sequence: TGTGCCAGCAGCTTAGCAGAGAGGGCCGGTGAGCAGTTCTTC. This gives the protein CASSLAERAGEQFF.

The chain employs TRBV2 and TRBJ2-7; D may be TRBD1 or TRBD2 (5 bases each). The CDR3 has 14 residues. The germline CDR1 and CDR2 sequences are SNHLY and FYNNEI. Between the trimmed V and J ends, which lost 10 bases and 5 bases, there was a span of 21 bases. Here the CDR3 reads CANSVGTINHEQYF. CDR3 DNA: TGTGCCAACTCTGTCGGGACGATTAACCACGAGCAGTACTTC.

The V call is TRBV11-2, the J call TRBJ2-1, with 12 nucleotides matching TRBD2. With 5 bases clipped from V and 0 bases from J, the junction kept 5 bases outside the gene matches. This CDR3 contains 17 residues. Germline loops: CDR1 SGHAT, CDR2 FQNNGV. CDR3 DNA sequence: TGTGCCAGCAGCCGGACTAGCGGGGCGAGCTCCTACAATGAGCAGTTCTTC. Its translation is CASSRTSGASSYNEQFF.

V gene TRBV6-4 combines with J gene TRBJ2-7; D ambiguous. V was pared by 6 bases and J by 5 bases, with 17 bases between. Germline values: CDR1 MRHNA, CDR2 SNTAGT. There are 14 residues in the CDR3. CDR3 in DNA: TGTGCCAGCAGCGCTTCTCCCTCGGGCGACGAGCAGTACTTC. It translates to CASSASPSGDEQYF.

The count of this clone is one. The CDR3 region is CATSREGLAGWFGELFF. The CDR3 DNA sequence: TGTGCCACCAGCAGAGAAGGGCTAGCGGGTTGGTTCGGGGAGCTGTTTTTT. This rearrangement joins TRBV15 to TRBJ2-2; 8 positions agree with TRBD2. The CDR3 sequence is 17 residues long. The germline gives CDR1 LNHNV, CDR2 YYDKDF (reference sequence). The V segment lost 0 bases and the J segment 7 bases; nucleotides outside the gene matches: 10.

This rearrangement joins TRBV12-2 to TRBJ1-1; the D call of TRBD1 is as the table states it, not checked on the DNA. TRBV12-2 is reported as a pseudogene. This CDR3 contains 11 residues. As DNA, the CDR3 is TGTGCAAGTCGCCTTCAGGCTGAAGCTTTCTTT. Protein: CASRLQAEAFF.

This CDR3 reads CASSGDRSYEQYF. DNA of the CDR3: TGCGCCAGCAGCGGGGACAGGAGTTACGAGCAGTACTTC. J is TRBJ2-7 and V is TRBV5-1, with 8 nucleotides matching TRBD1. Trimming cost V 4 bases and J 4 bases; bases outside gene matches: 4. CDR3 length: 13 residues. The germline gives CDR1 SGHRS, CDR2 YFSETQ.

Written as DNA, the CDR3 is TGTGCCAGCAGCTCCTCCTGGAGGGCCCACGAGCAGTACTTC. This translates into CASSSSWRAHEQYF. J is TRBJ2-7 and V is TRBV7-2, with D possibly being TRBD2 (6 bases). In germline, CDR1 is SGHTA, CDR2 FQGNSA. The ends were cut back, 4 bases at V and 5 bases at J, with 15 bases in the middle. The CDR3 spans 14 residues. Looking up the rest from reference TRBV7-2 and TRBJ2-7 gives the full variable domain: GAGVSQSPSNKVTEKGKDVELRCDPISGHTALYWYRQSLGQGLEFLIYFQGNSAPDKSGLPSDRFSAERTGGSVSTLTIQRTQQEDSAVYLCASSSSWRAHEQYFGPGTRLTVT.

This CDR3 reads CASSSTGSVGEKLFF. DNA of the CDR3: TGTGCCAGCAGTTCCACAGGGAGTGTTGGCGAAAAACTGTTTTTT. The chain is built from TRBV28 and TRBJ1-4; weak D call: TRBD1 (6 bases). The germline V and J ends were trimmed by 4 bases and 8 bases, with 17 bases remaining between them. Germline assignment: CDR1 MDHEN and CDR2 SYDVKM. The CDR3 has 15 residues. Together with reference TRBV28 and TRBJ1-4, the CDR3 gives the full variable domain: DVKVTQSSRYLVKRTGEKVFLECVQDMDHENMFWYRQDPGLGLRLIYFSYDVKMKEKGDIPEGYSVSREKKERFSLILESASTNQTSMYLCASSSTGSVGEKLFFGSGTQLSVL.

This clone was picked up one time. J is TRBJ1-1 and V is TRBV19, with 7 bases identical to TRBD1. There are 13 residues in the CDR3. The germline V gene has CDR1 LNHDA and CDR2 SQIVND (reference sequence). The J segment lost 1 base and the V segment lost 10 bases, leaving 6 bases of the junction unmatched. CDR3 sequence reads: CATGQGGNTEAFF. The CDR3 coding sequence is TGTGCCACCGGGCAGGGGGGGAACACTGAAGCTTTCTTT.

This clone was picked up a small number of times. The chain couples TRBV7-9 to TRBJ1-2; no definite D call. The CDR3 extends over 14 amino acids. Per germline, CDR1 SEHNR and CDR2 FQNEAQ (reference sequence). V lost 6 bases to trimming and J lost 6 bases, with 17 bases between them. CDR3 nucleotide sequence: TGTGCCAGCAGTTTCGCAGCCAGGAGGGATGGCTACACCTTC. It encodes CASSFAARRDGYTF.

This chain connects TRBV10-2 to TRBJ2-7, with 7 bases aligning to TRBD2. In germline, CDR1 is WSHSY, CDR2 SAAADI. V was pared by 4 bases and J by 9 bases, with 15 bases of the junction left unmatched. The CDR3 length is 15 residues. CDR3 residues: CASSGGFERGLGQYF. CDR3 sequence (DNA): TGCGCCAGCAGTGGTGGTTTTGAGCGGGGACTCGGGCAGTACTTC.

Concerning this clone itself: The junction departs from germline at one end; a sequencing error may be responsible. The CDR3 is CASSLGRRATGELFF. The CDR3, as DNA: TGTGCCAGCAGTTTAGGTCGCAGGGCCACCGGGGAGCTGTTTTTT. V and J are TRBV7-8 and TRBJ2-2; D perhaps matches TRBD1 (5 bases). The CDR3 consists of 15 residues. Germline V gives CDR1 SGHVS, CDR2 FQNEAQ.

The rearrangement joins TRBV27 to TRBJ2-3, with D possibly TRBD2 on 6 matching bases. V was pared by 5 bases and J by 2 bases, with 14 bases between. This CDR3 comprises 15 residues. Per the germline V gene, CDR1 is MNHEY and CDR2 is SMNVEV (reference sequence). Written as DNA, the CDR3 is TGTGCCAGCAGTCCCCTGCGGGGAGACACAGATACGCAGTATTTT. It codes for CASSPLRGDTDTQYF.